The 23 T cell receptor beta chains in this list originate from one sample, sequenced in a study of T cell repertoires in cytomegalovirus infection (dated 2019 in TCRdb). The data were produced on an Illumina HiSeq 1500. TCRdb reprocessed the public reads (quality trimming at Q25 with fastp, clone calling with MiXCR) and kept in-frame beta chains. Each entry merges the rows of one CDR3 protein and shows their most common DNA and genes. The sample contains 680,000 or so distinct CDR3 sequences, 35% to 45% of them found a single time. The ten largest clones add up to 2.5% to 3.5% of the sample. The sequencing sample was made of PBMCs. The origin of the receptors is a human donor in good health (CMV status not recorded). Some clones in this sample may be carry-over from other donors' samples.

This clonotype was seen only a few times. The J gene is TRBJ1-1, the V gene TRBV5-1, with a weak D call TRBD1 (6 bases). V gave up 1 base and J gave up 1 base, with 11 bases separating them. The CDR3 contains 15 residues. The germline CDR1 and CDR2 sequences are SGHRS and YFSETQ. The CDR3 is CASSLTGMRNTEAFF. In DNA form, the CDR3 reads TGCGCCAGCAGCTTGACAGGGATGAGGAACACTGAAGCTTTCTTT.

The chain employs TRBV20-1 and TRBJ1-5, with 7 bases lining up with TRBD1. The germline V gene has CDR1 DFQATT and CDR2 SNEGSKA (reference sequence). V shed 1 base, J shed 2 bases, and the junction held 2 bases outside the gene matches. This CDR3 is built from 14 residues. CDR3 bases: TGCAGTGCTAGAGGACAGGGAGGCAATCAGCCCCAGCATTTT. Translated, it gives CSARGQGGNQPQHF.

This clonotype was seen at least ten times. The chain is built from TRBV7-2 and TRBJ1-3; D not certain. Between the trimmed V and J ends, which lost 2 bases and 4 bases, there was a span of 6 bases. CDR3 size: 13 residues. Germline CDR1 reads SGHTA; CDR2 reads FQGNSA. CDR3 in amino acids: CASSLSGGNTIYF. CDR3 DNA: TGTGCCAGCAGCTTATCAGGAGGAAACACCATATATTTT.

In its sample, this clonotype was seen many times. Since a much larger clone is just one base distant, this may be a read error. The chain has TRBV7-2 and TRBJ1-5; D remains ambiguous. The V and J ends lost 2 bases and 4 bases respectively, with 6 bases between them. Germline lookup yields CDR1 SGHTA and CDR2 FQGNSA. This CDR3 spans 13 amino acids. The CDR3 region has the DNA TGTGCCAGCAGCTTACAGCGGAATCAGCCCCAGCATTTT. It translates to CASSLQRNQPQHF. Looking up the rest from reference TRBV7-2 and TRBJ1-5 gives the full variable domain: GAGVSQSPSNKVTEKGKDVELRCDPISGHTALYWYRQSLGQGLEFLIYFQGNSAPDKSGLPSDRFSAERTGGSVSTLTIQRTQQEDSAVYLCASSLQRNQPQHFGDGTRLSIL.

The chain links TRBV5-1 to TRBJ1-2; TRBD1 matches at 9 bases. Per germline, CDR1 SGHRS and CDR2 YFSETQ. This CDR3 has 14 residues. Trimming cost V 5 bases and J 7 bases; bases outside gene matches: 9. CDR3 in amino acids: CASRRQGEIGGYTF. The CDR3 nucleotides read TGCGCCAGCAGGAGACAGGGGGAGATTGGTGGCTACACCTTC.

This sequence joins TRBV12-3 or TRBV12-4 and TRBJ2-1; TRBD2 agrees at 8 bases. V lost 5 bases and J lost 3; bases outside the gene matches: 9. This CDR3 has 16 amino acids. The CDR3 loop reads CASSLTGGASYNEQFF. The CDR3 bases are TGTGCCAGCAGTCTTACGGGGGGGGCAAGCTACAATGAGCAGTTCTTC.

This clonotype was counted a few times. The chain recombines TRBV14 with TRBJ2-7, with D perhaps TRBD2 (6 bases). The CDR3 covers 14 residues. The germline V gene encodes CDR1 SGHDN and CDR2 FVKESK. The V and J ends lost 5 bases and 6 bases respectively, with 17 bases between them. CDR3 sequence reads: CASSLRTGLGEQYF. DNA for the CDR3: TGTGCCAGCAGCTTGCGGACGGGACTCGGCGAGCAGTACTTC.

A few counts support this clonotype. The rearrangement joins TRBV27 to TRBJ1-2; 10 bases match TRBD1. The CDR3 runs 15 residues. Looked up from germline, CDR1 is MNHEY and CDR2 is SMNVEV (reference sequence). V shed 6 bases, J shed 4 bases, and the junction held 8 bases outside the gene matches. CDR3 amino acids: CASSPDRGPLYGYTF. DNA for the CDR3: TGTGCCAGCAGCCCCGACAGGGGGCCCCTCTATGGCTACACCTTC.

The gene calls are TRBV7-2 and TRBJ1-4, with 7 nucleotides matching TRBD1. J was trimmed by 8 bases and V by 4 bases; bases with no gene match: 13. This CDR3 is 16 amino acids long. CDR1 is SGHTA, CDR2 FQGNSA, per germline. CDR3 bases: TGTGCCAGCAGCTCCCACACCAGGACAGGTAGCGAAAAACTGTTTTTT. It encodes CASSSHTRTGSEKLFF.

This chain connects TRBV12-3 or TRBV12-4 to TRBJ2-3; 10 positions agree with TRBD1. CDR3 length equals 15 residues. Trimming took 5 bases from V and 4 from J; bases not matched to a gene: 6. The CDR3 here is CASSGDRGLPDTQYF. DNA for the CDR3: TGTGCCAGCAGTGGGGACAGGGGTTTACCAGATACGCAGTATTTT.

This clonotype was found many times. V gene TRBV7-2 combines with J gene TRBJ2-1; D might be TRBD1 (6 bases). CDR1 and CDR2 from the germline V gene are SGHTA and FQGNSA. Trimming pared 2 bases from V and 9 bases from J, leaving 20 bases between. The CDR3 has 16 residues. The CDR3 region is CASSLNGGLSRGEQFF. The CDR3 nucleotides read TGTGCCAGCAGCTTAAATGGTGGGCTTTCCAGGGGTGAGCAGTTCTTC.

As concerns this clonotype: Given a much more abundant clone one base away, this may be a read error. V usage is TRBV7-8 and J usage is TRBJ1-1; no reliable D call. The ends were cut back, 3 bases at V and 3 bases at J, with 11 bases in the middle. The germline V gene encodes CDR1 SGHVS and CDR2 FQNEAQ. There are 14 residues in the CDR3. CDR3: CASSFGGMDTEAFF. The CDR3 nucleotides are TGTGCCAGCAGCTTCGGCGGGATGGACACTGAAGCTTTCTTT.

The chain has TRBV6-5 and TRBJ2-5; weak D call: TRBD1 (6 bases). The length of the CDR3 is 15 residues. Germline CDR1 is MNHEY and CDR2 is SVGAGI. Trimming removed 6 bases at V and 2 bases at J, with 16 bases between. CDR3 bases: TGTGCCAGCAGCTTCCGGGGACATATTCAAGAGACCCAGTACTTC. Protein: CASSFRGHIQETQYF.

Only a few counts were recorded for this clonotype. The rearrangement links TRBV7-2 to TRBJ1-5; the match to TRBD1 covers 10 bases. The CDR3 totals 18 residues. Germline trimming cut 0 bases from V and 2 bases from J; bases unmatched to any gene: 7. Per germline, CDR1 SGHTA and CDR2 FQGNSA. The CDR3 loop is CASSLAGQGLWGNQPQHF. The CDR3 DNA reads as TGTGCCAGCAGCTTAGCGGGACAGGGGCTGTGGGGCAATCAGCCCCAGCATTTT.

CDR3 DNA sequence: TGTGCCAGCAGCTCCAATGGGCGGGGGAGGACCGGGGAGCTGTTTTTT. Translating it yields CASSSNGRGRTGELFF. The chain is built from TRBV5-4 and TRBJ2-2; 7 nucleotides align to TRBD2. Trimming at V came to 3 bases and at J to 5 bases, leaving 10 bases not matched to a gene. The CDR3 runs to 16 residues. Germline V gene lookup returns CDR1 SGHNT and CDR2 YYREEE (reference sequence).

V is TRBV24-1 and J is TRBJ2-3; D uncertain. The V gene's germline CDR1 is KGHDR and CDR2 SFDVKD. V dropped 5 bases and J dropped 1 base, with 6 bases sitting between them. CDR3 size: 13 residues. The CDR3 bases are TGTGCCACCAGTGTTACAGGCACAGATACGCAGTATTTT. Amino acids: CATSVTGTDTQYF.

This clonotype came up a few times. The DNA for the CDR3 is TGTGCCAGCAGCCCCGGCGTATCTAGCACAGATACGCAGTATTTT. Translating gives CASSPGVSSTDTQYF. The gene calls are TRBV14 and TRBJ2-3; D gene ambiguous. The CDR3 consists of 15 residues. Trimming pared 4 bases from V and 0 bases from J, leaving 11 bases between. The germline V gene encodes CDR1 SGHDN and CDR2 FVKESK.

This clonotype was observed a few times. This CDR3 reads CASSLAPAGGADTQYF. The CDR3 DNA follows: TGTGCCAGCAGCTTAGCGCCGGCGGGAGGTGCAGATACGCAGTATTTT. The V and J genes are TRBV7-2 and TRBJ2-3; TRBD2 aligns across 8 bases. The CDR3 is 16 residues long. Germline V lookup: CDR1 SGHTA, CDR2 FQGNSA. V trimming: 0 bases; J trimming: 4 bases; junction bases outside the gene matches: 6.

The rearrangement uses TRBV29-1 and TRBJ2-5, with D perhaps TRBD1 (6 bases). Deletions cut 4 bases from V and 2 bases from J, with 11 bases between. CDR1 and CDR2 (germline): SQVTM, ANQGSEA. The CDR3 is 13 amino acids. CDR3 sequence (DNA): TGCAGCGTTGCAGGGGAGTTACAAGAGACCCAGTACTTC. Its translation: CSVAGELQETQYF.

As to this clonotype: A much larger clone differs by one base, so this may be a read error. This chain connects TRBV7-6 to TRBJ2-7; no clear D. The CDR3 runs 14 residues. Germline CDR1 reads SGHVS; CDR2 reads FNYEAQ. The CDR3 DNA follows: TGTGCCATCAGCCGATTAACAGACGACTACGAGCAGTACTTC. This sequence encodes CAISRLTDDYEQYF.

Only a few counts were recorded for this clonotype. V usage is TRBV6-2 or TRBV6-3 and J usage is TRBJ1-5, with D hard to call. Trimming took 2 bases from V and 7 from J, leaving 9 bases between them. CDR3 length: 13 amino acids. The germline gives CDR1 MNHEY, CDR2 SVGEGT. The CDR3 DNA follows: TGTGCCAGCAGTTACGTGATTAAGCAGCCCCAGCATTTT. Its translation: CASSYVIKQPQHF.

About this clonotype itself: Mismatch with germline at one junction end may stem from a read error. The chain has TRBV7-2 and TRBJ2-5; 7 bases are a match to TRBD1. This CDR3 has 12 amino acids. In germline, CDR1 is SGHTA, CDR2 FQGNSA. The CDR3 DNA reads TGTGCCAGCAGCTTGGGACAGTCCTCTCAAGACTTC. Translating it yields CASSLGQSSQDF.

Concerning this clonotype: Relative to the germline gene, one junction end is altered; a read error may explain this. V usage is TRBV6-5 and J usage is TRBJ2-7, with 7 nucleotides matching TRBD2. The CDR3 sequence is 14 residues long. Germline CDR1 MNHEY, CDR2 SVGAGI. DNA of the CDR3: TGTGCCAGCAGTTATGGCGGGAGCACATACGAGCAGTGCTTC. It is translated as CASSYGGSTYEQCF.